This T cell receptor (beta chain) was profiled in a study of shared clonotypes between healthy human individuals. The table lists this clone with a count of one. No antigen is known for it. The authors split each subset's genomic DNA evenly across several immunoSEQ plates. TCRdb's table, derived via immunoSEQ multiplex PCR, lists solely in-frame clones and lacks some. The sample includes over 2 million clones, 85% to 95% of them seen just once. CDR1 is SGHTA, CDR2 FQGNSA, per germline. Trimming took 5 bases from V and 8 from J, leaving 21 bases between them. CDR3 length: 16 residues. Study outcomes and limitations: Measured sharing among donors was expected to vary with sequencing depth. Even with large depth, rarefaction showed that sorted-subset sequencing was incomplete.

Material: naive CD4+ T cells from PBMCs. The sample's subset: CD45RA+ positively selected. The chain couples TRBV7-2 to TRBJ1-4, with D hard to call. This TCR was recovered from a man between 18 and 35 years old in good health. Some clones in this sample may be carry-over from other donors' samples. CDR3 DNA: TGTGCCAGCAGCCAAACCGCGGCAGTAACGGACGAAAAACTGTTTTTT. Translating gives CASSQTAAVTDEKLFF.